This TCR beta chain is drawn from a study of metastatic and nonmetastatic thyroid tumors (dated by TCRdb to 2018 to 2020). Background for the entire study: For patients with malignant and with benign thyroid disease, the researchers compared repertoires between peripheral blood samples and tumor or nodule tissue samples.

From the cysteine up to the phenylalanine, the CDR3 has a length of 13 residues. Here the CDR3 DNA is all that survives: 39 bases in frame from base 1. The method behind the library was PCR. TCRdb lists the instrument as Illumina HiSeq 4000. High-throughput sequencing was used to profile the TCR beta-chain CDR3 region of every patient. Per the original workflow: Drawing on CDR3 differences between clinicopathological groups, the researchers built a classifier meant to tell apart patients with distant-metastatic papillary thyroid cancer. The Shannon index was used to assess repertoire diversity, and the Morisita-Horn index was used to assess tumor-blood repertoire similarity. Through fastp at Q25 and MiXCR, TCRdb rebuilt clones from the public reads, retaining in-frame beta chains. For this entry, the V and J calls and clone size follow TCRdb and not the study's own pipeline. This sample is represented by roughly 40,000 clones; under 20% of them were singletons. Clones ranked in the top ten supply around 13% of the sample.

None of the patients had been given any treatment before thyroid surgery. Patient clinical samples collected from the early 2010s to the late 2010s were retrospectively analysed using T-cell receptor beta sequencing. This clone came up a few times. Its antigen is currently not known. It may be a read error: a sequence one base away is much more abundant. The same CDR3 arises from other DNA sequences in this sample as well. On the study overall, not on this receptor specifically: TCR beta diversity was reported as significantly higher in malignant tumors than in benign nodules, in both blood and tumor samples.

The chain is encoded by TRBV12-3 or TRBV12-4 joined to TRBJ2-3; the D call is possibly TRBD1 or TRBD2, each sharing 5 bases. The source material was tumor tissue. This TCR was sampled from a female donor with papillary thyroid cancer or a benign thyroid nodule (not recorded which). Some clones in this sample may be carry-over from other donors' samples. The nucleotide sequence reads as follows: TGCGCCAGCGCCAGGGAGTCTCCAGATACGCAGTATTTT. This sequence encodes CASARESPDTQYF.